The 2 T cell receptor beta chains below were found in one sample sequenced in a study of tumor and adjacent non-tumor tissue in lung cancer (dated by TCRdb to the late 2010s). The library was generated by multiplex PCR. Sequencing took place on an Illumina HiSeq 2500. TCRbeta libraries were constructed through three rounds of nested PCR with primers (Table S4) according to protocols modified from ARM-PCR. The public reads were reanalyzed by TCRdb: fastp trimming at Q25, MiXCR alignment, in-frame beta chains only. Entries that share a CDR3 protein sequence are merged under the most common genes and DNA. The sample table shows about 98,000 distinct CDR3 sequences, and 75% to 85% are seen once. The ten largest account for about 29% of the sample. RNA was isolated from bulk unsorted tissue, and RNA quality was assessed with a NanoDrop ND-1000 and an Agilent 2100. Distant non-tumor tissue taken more than 3 cm from the tumor edge was used as the normal lung sample.

The sample was distant non-tumor lung tissue. The receptors stem from a man aged 55-75 years with small cell lung cancer.

Points on this clonotype: The junction differs from germline at one of its ends, possibly a read error. The gene calls are TRBV13 and TRBJ2-1, with TRBD2 matching over 9 bases. Germline values: CDR1 PRHDT, CDR2 FYEKMQ (reference sequence). This CDR3 has 16 residues. The CDR3 DNA reads as TGTGCCAGCACCCCACCCAGGGCGGGAGGGCTCAATGAGCTGTTCTTC. Encoded protein: CASTPPRAGGLNELFF.

Details on this clonotype: Compared with germline, one end of the junction differs, possibly owing to a read error. The rearrangement uses TRBV29-1 and TRBJ2-3; D perhaps matches TRBD1 (6 bases). From germline, CDR1 is SQVTM and CDR2 ANQGSEA. The CDR3 covers 16 residues. The CDR3 sequence is CSVEDRYRVLSDTQYF. DNA of the CDR3: TGCAGTGTTGAAGATCGGTACAGGGTTCTTTCTGATACGCAGTATTTT.